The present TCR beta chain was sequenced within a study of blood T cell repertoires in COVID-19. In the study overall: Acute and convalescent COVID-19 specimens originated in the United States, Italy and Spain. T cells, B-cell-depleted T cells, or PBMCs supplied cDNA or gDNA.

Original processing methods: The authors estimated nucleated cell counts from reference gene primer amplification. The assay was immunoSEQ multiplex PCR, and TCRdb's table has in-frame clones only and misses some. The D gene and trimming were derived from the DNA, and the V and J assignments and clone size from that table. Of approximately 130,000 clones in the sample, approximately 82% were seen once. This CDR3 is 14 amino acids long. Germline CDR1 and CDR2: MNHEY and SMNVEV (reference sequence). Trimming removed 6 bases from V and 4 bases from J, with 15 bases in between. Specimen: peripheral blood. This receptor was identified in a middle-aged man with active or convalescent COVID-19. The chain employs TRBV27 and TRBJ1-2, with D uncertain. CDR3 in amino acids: CASRSRGVGYGYTF. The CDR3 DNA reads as TGTGCCAGCAGGTCCCGGGGAGTTGGCTATGGCTACACCTTC.